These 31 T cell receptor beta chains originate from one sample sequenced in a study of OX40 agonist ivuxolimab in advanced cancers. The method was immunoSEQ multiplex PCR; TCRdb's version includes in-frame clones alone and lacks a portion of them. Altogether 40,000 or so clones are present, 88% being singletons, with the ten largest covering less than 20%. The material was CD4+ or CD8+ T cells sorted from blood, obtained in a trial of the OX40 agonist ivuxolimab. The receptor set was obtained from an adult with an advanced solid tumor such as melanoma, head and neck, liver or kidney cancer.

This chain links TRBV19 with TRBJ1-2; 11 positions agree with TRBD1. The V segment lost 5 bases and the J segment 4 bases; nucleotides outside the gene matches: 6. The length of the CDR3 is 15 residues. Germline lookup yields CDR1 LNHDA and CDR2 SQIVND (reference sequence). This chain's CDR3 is CASSSGQGAGYGYTF. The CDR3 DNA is TGTGCCAGTAGTTCCGGACAGGGGGCTGGCTATGGCTACACCTTC. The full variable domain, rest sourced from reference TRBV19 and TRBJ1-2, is DGGITQSPKYLFRKEGQNVTLSCEQNLNHDAMYWYRQDPGQGLRLIYYSQIVNDFQKGDIAEGYSVSREKKESFPLTVTSAQKNPTAFYLCASSSGQGAGYGYTFGSGTRLTVV.

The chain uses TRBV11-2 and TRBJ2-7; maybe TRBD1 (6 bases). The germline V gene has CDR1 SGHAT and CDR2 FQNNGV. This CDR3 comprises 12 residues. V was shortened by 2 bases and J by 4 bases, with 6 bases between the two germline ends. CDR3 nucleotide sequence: TGTGCCAGCAGCTTACAGGGGTACGAGCAGTACGTC. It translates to CASSLQGYEQYV.

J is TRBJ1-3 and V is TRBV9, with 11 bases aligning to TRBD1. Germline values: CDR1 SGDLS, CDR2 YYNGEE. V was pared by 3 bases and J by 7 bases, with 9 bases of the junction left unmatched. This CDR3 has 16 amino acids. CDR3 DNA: TGTGCCAGCAGCGCGGCCCCTTGGGACAGGGGGAACACCATATATTTT. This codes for CASSAAPWDRGNTIYF.

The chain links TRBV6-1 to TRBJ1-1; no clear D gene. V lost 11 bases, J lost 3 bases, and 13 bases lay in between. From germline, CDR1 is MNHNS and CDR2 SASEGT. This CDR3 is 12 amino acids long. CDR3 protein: CASLEAYTEAFF. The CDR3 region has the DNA TGTGCCTCCCTCGAGGCCTACACTGAAGCTTTCTTT.

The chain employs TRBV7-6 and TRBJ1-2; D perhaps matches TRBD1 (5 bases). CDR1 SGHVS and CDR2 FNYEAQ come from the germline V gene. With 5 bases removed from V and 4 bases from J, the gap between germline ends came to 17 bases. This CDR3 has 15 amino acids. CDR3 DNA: TGTGCCAGCAGCCCAGCCCGACAGCCGTCCTATGGCTACACCTTC. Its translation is CASSPARQPSYGYTF.

The CDR3 DNA is TGTGCCAGCAGTTACGGTAGACCCCTCCACTTT. Encoded protein: CASSYGRPLHF. The chain couples TRBV6-1 to TRBJ1-6; D uncertain. CDR1 and CDR2 from the germline V gene are MNHNS and SASEGT. V was pared by 5 bases and J by 12 bases, with 8 bases between. The CDR3 covers 11 residues.

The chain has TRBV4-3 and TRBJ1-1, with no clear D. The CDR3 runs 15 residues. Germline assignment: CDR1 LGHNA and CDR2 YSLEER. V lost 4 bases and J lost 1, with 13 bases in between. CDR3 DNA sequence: TGCGCCAGCAGCCTCGTTGAGTGGGGGAACACTGAAGCTTTCTTT. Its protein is CASSLVEWGNTEAFF.

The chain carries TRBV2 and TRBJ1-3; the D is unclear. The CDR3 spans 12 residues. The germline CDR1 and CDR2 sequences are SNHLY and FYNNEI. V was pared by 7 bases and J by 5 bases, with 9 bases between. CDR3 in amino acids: CASNRARNTIYF. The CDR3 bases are TGTGCCAGCAATAGGGCCAGAAACACCATATATTTT.

The CDR3 region is CASSKERRGRSYNSPLHF. Here the CDR3 DNA reads TGTGCCAGCAGCAAAGAAAGGAGGGGGCGCTCCTATAATTCACCCCTCCACTTT. This chain connects TRBV21-1 to TRBJ1-6; TRBD1 reflects the table's D call only, with no check against the DNA. TRBV21-1 is a recognized pseudogene. The CDR3 length is 18 residues.

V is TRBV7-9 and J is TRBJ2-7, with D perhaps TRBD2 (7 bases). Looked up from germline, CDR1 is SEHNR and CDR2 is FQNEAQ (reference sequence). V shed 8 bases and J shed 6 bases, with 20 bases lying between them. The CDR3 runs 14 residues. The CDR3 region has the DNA TGTGCCAGCTCCCCTGGGGGGGCTCCCCTCGAGCAGTACGTC. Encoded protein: CASSPGGAPLEQYV.

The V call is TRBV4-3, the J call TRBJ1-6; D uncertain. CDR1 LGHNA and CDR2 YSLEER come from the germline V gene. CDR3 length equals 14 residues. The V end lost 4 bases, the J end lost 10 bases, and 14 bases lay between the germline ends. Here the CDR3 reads CASSPGRVSSPLHF. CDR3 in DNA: TGCGCCAGCAGCCCGGGGAGGGTGAGCTCACCCCTCCACTTT.

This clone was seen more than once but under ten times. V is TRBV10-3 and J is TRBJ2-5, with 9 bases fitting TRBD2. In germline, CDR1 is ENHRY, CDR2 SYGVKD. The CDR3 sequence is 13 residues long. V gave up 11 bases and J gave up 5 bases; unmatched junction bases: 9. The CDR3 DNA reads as TGTGCCGCTAGCGGGGATGGCCCGGAGACCCAGTACTTC. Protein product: CAASGDGPETQYF.

The CDR3 sequence is CASSERGGPYNEQFF. CDR3 bases: TGTGCCAGCAGCGAGCGGGGGGGCCCCTACAATGAGCAGTTCTTC. The genes are TRBV9 and TRBJ2-1, with 10 positions matching TRBD2. Germline CDR1 SGDLS, CDR2 YYNGEE. After removal of 3 bases from V and 2 bases from J, the junction contained 2 bases not matched to a gene. This CDR3 has 15 amino acids.

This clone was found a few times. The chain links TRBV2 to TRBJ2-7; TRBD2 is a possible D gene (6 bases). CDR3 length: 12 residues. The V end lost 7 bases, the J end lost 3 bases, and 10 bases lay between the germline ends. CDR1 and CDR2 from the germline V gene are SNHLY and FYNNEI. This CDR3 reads CASMGGNYEQYV. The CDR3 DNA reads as TGTGCCAGCATGGGAGGTAACTACGAGCAGTACGTC.

CDR3 region: CASSLAGFNRGGNTIYF. Written as DNA, the CDR3 is TGTGCCAGCAGCTTAGCCGGTTTCAACAGGGGTGGAAACACCATATATTTT. V and J are TRBV11-2 and TRBJ1-3, with 7 positions matching TRBD1. Germline assignment: CDR1 SGHAT and CDR2 FQNNGV. This CDR3 has 17 residues. Trimming cost V 1 base and J 3 bases; bases outside gene matches: 9.

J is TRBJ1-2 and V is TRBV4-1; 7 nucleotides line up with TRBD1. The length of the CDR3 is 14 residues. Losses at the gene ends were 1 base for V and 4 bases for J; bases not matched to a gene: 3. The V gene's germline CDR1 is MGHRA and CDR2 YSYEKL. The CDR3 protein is CASSQAGTAYGYTF. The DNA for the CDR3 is TGCGCCAGCAGCCAAGCTGGGACAGCCTATGGCTACACCTTC.

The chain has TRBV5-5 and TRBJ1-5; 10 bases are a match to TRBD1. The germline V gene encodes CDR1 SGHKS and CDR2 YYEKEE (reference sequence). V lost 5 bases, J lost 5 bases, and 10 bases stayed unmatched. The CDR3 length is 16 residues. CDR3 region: CASSLTGTGEYQPQHF. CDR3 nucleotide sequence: TGTGCCAGCAGTTTAACCGGGACAGGGGAATATCAGCCCCAGCATTTT.

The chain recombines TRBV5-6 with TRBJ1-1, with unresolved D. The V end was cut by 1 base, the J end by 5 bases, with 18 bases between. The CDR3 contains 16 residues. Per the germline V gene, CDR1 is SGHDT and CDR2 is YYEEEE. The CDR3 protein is CASSLPRAHLRTEAFF. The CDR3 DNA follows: TGTGCCAGCAGCTTGCCGCGGGCGCATCTCCGGACTGAAGCTTTCTTT.

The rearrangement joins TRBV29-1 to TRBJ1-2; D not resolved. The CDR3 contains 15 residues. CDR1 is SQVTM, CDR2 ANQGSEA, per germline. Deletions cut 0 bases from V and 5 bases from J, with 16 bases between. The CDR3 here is CSVEDQWTRLYGYTF. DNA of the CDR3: TGCAGCGTTGAAGATCAGTGGACTCGACTGTATGGCTACACCTTC.

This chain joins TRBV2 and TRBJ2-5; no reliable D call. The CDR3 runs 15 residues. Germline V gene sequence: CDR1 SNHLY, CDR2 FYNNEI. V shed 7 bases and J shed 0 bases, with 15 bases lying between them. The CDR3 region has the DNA TGTGCCAGCATGCCCTCTTGGTCAAACCAAGAGACCCAGTACTTC. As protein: CASMPSWSNQETQYF.

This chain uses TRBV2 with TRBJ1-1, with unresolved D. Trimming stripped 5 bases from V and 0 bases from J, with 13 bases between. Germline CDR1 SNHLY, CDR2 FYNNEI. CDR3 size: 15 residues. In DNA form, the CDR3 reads TGTGCCAGCAGTTACTCAAGGGTCATGAACACTGAAGCTTTCTTT. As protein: CASSYSRVMNTEAFF.

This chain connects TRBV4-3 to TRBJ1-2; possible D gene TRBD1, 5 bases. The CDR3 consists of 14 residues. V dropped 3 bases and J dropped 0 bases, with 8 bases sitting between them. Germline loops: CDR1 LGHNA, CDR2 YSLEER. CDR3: CASSQQGTNYGYTF. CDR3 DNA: TGCGCCAGCAGCCAGCAGGGAACTAACTATGGCTACACCTTC.

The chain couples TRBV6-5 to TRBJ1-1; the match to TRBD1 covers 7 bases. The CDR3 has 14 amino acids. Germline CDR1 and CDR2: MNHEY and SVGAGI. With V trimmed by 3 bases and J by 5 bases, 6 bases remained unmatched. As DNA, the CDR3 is TGTGCCAGCAGTTATTCACAGGGGAAAACTGAAGCTTTCTTT. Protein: CASSYSQGKTEAFF.

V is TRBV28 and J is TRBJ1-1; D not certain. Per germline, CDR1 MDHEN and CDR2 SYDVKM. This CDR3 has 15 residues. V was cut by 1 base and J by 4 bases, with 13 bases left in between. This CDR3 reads CASSLYRAGVTEAFF. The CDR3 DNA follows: TGTGCCAGCAGTTTATATAGGGCGGGTGTCACTGAAGCTTTCTTT.

In DNA form, the CDR3 reads TGTGCCAGCAGCCCCTCGCCAGGGAAGGTGAATCAGCCCCAGCATTTT. It is translated as CASSPSPGKVNQPQHF. The chain joins TRBV4-2 to TRBJ1-5, with a possible D match to TRBD1 (5 bases). CDR3 length: 16 residues. Germline CDR1 and CDR2: LGHNA and YNFKEQ. V lost 4 bases and J lost 4, with 17 bases in between.

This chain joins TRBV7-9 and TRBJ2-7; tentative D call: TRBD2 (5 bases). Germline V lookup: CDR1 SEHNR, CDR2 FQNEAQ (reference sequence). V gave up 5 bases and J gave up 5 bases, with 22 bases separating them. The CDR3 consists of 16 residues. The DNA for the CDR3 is TGTGCCAGCAGCGTACCTACGGAGGTACCCTCGCACGAGCAGTACTTC. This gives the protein CASSVPTEVPSHEQYF.

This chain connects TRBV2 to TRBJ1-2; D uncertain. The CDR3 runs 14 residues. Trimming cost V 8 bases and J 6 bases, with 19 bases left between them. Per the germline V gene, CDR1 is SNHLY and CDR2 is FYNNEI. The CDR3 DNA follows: TGTGCCAGCTTAAACGTGGGTGACGGAGATGGCTACACCTTC. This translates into CASLNVGDGDGYTF. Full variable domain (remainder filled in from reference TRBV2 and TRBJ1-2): EPEVTQTPSHQVTQMGQEVILRCVPISNHLYFYWYRQILGQKVEFLVSFYNNEISEKSEIFDDQFSVERPDGSNFTLKIRSTKLEDSAMYFCASLNVGDGDGYTFGSGTRLTVV.

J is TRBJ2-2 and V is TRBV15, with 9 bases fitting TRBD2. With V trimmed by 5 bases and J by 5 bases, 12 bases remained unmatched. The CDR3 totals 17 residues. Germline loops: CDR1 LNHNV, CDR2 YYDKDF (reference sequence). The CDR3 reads CATSGPAGGLITGELFF. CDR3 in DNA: TGTGCCACCAGCGGCCCAGCGGGGGGCCTAATAACCGGGGAGCTGTTTTTT.

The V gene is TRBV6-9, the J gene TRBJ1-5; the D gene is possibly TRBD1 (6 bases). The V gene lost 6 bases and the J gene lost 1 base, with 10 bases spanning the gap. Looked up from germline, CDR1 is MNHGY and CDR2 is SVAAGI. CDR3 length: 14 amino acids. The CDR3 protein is CASSQGLSNQPQHF. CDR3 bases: TGTGCCAGCAGCCAGGGGTTGAGCAATCAGCCCCAGCATTTT.

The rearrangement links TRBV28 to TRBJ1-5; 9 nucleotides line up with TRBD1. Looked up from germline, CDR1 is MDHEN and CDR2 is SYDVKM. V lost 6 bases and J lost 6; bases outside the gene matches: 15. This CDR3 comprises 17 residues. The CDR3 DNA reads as TGTGCCAGCAGCTACACCCGGACAGGGGCGTCGGGTCAGCCCCAGCATTTT. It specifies CASSYTRTGASGQPQHF.

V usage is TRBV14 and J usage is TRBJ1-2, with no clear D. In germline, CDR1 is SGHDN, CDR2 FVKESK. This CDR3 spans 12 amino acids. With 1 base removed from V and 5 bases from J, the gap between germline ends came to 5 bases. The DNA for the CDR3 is TGTGCCAGCAGCCAAGCCAGATATGGCTACACCTTC. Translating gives CASSQARYGYTF. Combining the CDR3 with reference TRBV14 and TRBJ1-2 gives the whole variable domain EAGVTQFPSHSVIEKGQTVTLRCDPISGHDNLYWYRRVMGKEIKFLLHFVKESKQDESGMPNNRFLAERTGGTYSTLKVQPAELEDSGVYFCASSQARYGYTFGSGTRLTVV.